This T cell receptor (beta chain) was identified in a study of OX40 agonist ivuxolimab in advanced cancers. Overall study results and limits: Among patients with partial responses at 0.1-3.0 mg/kg, clonal expansion was among the lowest. Fewer expanded clones were found on average in CD4+ than in CD8+ T cells.

Germline values: CDR1 SGHTA, CDR2 FQGNSA. V shed 5 bases and J 4 bases; nucleotides not matched to a gene: 7. This CDR3 spans 15 amino acids. TCRdb keeps only in-frame clones here, not all; method: immunoSEQ multiplex PCR. The sample yields over 55,000 clones, approximately 86% seen once. In the case of this clone: Its specificity is not known.

The source of this sequence is an adult with an advanced solid tumor such as melanoma, head and neck, liver or kidney cancer. J is TRBJ2-7 and V is TRBV7-2; TRBD1 matches at 11 bases. Sequencing used CD4+ or CD8+ T cells sorted from blood, obtained in a trial of the OX40 agonist ivuxolimab. The CDR3 is CASSHPGTGGYEQYF. The CDR3 bases are TGTGCCAGCAGCCACCCCGGGACAGGGGGATACGAGCAGTACTTC.